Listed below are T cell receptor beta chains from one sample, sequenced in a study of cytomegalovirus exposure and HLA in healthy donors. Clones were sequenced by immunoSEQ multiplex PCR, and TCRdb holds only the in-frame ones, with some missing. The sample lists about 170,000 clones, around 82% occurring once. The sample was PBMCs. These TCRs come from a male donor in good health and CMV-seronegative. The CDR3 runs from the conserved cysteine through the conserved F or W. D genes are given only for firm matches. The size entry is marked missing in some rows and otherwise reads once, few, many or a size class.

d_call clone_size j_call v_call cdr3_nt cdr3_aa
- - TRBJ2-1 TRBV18 TGTGCCAGCTCACCATTAGGGCAAGGGGCCTACAATGAGCAGTTCTTC CASSPLGQGAYNEQFF
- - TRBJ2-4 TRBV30 TGTGCCTGGGGCGGGGAGGTCATTCAGTACTTC CAWGGEVIQYF
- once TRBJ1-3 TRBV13 TGTGCCAGCAGCTTAGTCGGAGACTCTGGAAACACCATATATTTT CASSLVGDSGNTIYF
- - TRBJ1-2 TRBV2 TGTGCCAGCAACCTAGGACAAAGCGATGGCTACACCTTC CASNLGQSDGYTF
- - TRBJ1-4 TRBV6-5 TGTGCCAGCGAGGCAGGGGTGTCTAATGAAAAACTGTTTTTT CASEAGVSNEKLFF
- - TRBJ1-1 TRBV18 TGTGCCAGCTCACCACCCCGGGGGGGGGAGAACACTGAAGCTTTCTTT CASSPPRGGENTEAFF
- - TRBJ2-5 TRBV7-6 TGTGCCAGCAGCTTAATGTCAGGGAAGGGCGAGACCCAGTACTTC CASSLMSGKGETQYF
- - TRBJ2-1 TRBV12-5 TGTGCTAGTGGTTTGCCGGGAGATCCGTTCTTC CASGLPGDPFF
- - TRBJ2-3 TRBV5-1 TGCGCCAGCAGCTCATCAGGGTACGGCACAGATACGCAGTATTTT CASSSSGYGTDTQYF
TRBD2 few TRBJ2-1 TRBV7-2 TGTGCCAGCAGCTTAGGGGCGGGAGAGACCTACAATGAGCAGTTCTTC CASSLGAGETYNEQFF
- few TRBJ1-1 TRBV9 TGTGCCAGCAGCGTAGCTATAGGTGGAGAGCCCACTGAAGCTTTCTTT CASSVAIGGEPTEAFF
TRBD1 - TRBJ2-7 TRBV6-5 TGTGCCAGCAGTTACTGGGCAGGGGGTAGTTACGAGCAGTACTTC CASSYWAGGSYEQYF
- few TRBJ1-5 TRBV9 TGTGCCAGCAGCGCCAGCTTCTGGACAGCCGCCAGGCCCCAGCATTTT CASSASFWTAARPQHF
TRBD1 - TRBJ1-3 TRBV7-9 TGTGCCAGCAGCTCCGACCCTCGACAGGGCGGAAACACCATATATTTT CASSSDPRQGGNTIYF